The clone carrying this TCR beta chain was seen once. With autoimmune disease history or systemic immunosuppression, patients were excluded. The sampling schedule covered blood at baseline, cycle 4 day 1, and cycle 7 day 1. Clones were sequenced by immunoSEQ multiplex PCR, and TCRdb holds only the in-frame ones, with some missing. This sample has approximately 77,000 clones, with less than 95% found just once. This specimen comes from a study of OX40 agonist ivuxolimab in advanced cancers. On the study more broadly: Antecedent anti-PD-1, anti-PD-L1 or anti-CTLA-4 therapy was permissible, with over 35% having received some.

The CDR3 consists of 13 residues. The germline V gene has CDR1 MNHEY and CDR2 SMNVEV (reference sequence). The V segment lost 6 bases and the J segment 0 bases; nucleotides outside the gene matches: 2. The sequence was collected from an adult with an advanced solid tumor such as melanoma, head and neck, liver or kidney cancer. The source was CD4+ or CD8+ T cells sorted from blood, collected in a trial of the OX40 agonist ivuxolimab. The chain joins TRBV27 to TRBJ2-7, with TRBD1 matching 7 bases. CDR3 nucleotide sequence: TGTGCCAGCAGGGCAGGGGGCTCCTACGAGCAGTACTTC. This translates into CASRAGGSYEQYF.